Sequencing of this TCR beta chain was carried out in a study of control samples from healthy donors and cancer patients. Clones were sequenced by immunoSEQ multiplex PCR, and TCRdb holds only the in-frame ones, with some missing. The sample comprises 160,000 or so clones, less than 95% of which are singletons, and 14% rests with the top ten. V lost 11 bases, J lost 0 bases, and 14 bases lay in between. The germline V gene encodes CDR1 MDHEN and CDR2 SYDVKM. The CDR3 totals 13 residues. This rearrangement joins TRBV28 to TRBJ2-7; D possibly uses TRBD1 or TRBD2 (6 bases each). The sample taken for sequencing was PBMCs. The receptor was isolated from a man in his 60s with colorectal cancer. CDR3 residues: CASGGLPSYEQYF. CDR3 coding DNA: TGTGCCTCTGGGGGGCTCCCCTCCTACGAGCAGTACTTC.